Sequencing of this T cell receptor beta chain was carried out in a study of T cell changes during pregnancy in multiple sclerosis. The assay was immunoSEQ multiplex PCR, and TCRdb's table has in-frame clones only and misses some. The sample yields fewer than 75,000 clones, 80% to 95% seen once. Sample: peripheral blood, taken in the first trimester of pregnancy. The source of this sequence is a female donor with multiple sclerosis, enrolled in a pregnancy study.

CDR3 nucleotides: TGTGCCAGTAGTATTTCAGCAGGGGGCGCGTTGGGCTACACCTTC. Translating it yields CASSISAGGALGYTF. The chain combines TRBV19 with TRBJ1-2; 8 bases align to TRBD1. The ends lost 3 bases at V and 8 bases at J; junction bases unmatched: 11. This CDR3 has 15 residues. Germline V gene data show CDR1 as LNHDA and CDR2 as SQIVND (reference sequence). Full variable domain (rest looked up from reference TRBV19 and TRBJ1-2): DGGITQSPKYLFRKEGQNVTLSCEQNLNHDAMYWYRQDPGQGLRLIYYSQIVNDFQKGDIAEGYSVSREKKESFPLTVTSAQKNPTAFYLCASSISAGGALGYTFGSGTRLTVV.